This is a list of T cell receptor beta chains from one sample in a study of T cell repertoires in cytomegalovirus infection. One entry per CDR3 protein, called by TCRdb with MiXCR from the reads. In the table there are more than 650,000 distinct CDR3 sequences, 35% of which are singletons. The sequenced sample was PBMCs. Receptors originate from a human donor in good health (CMV status not recorded). Some clones in this sample may be carry-over from other donors' samples. CDR3s include the opening cysteine and the closing phenylalanine or tryptophan.

v_gene,CDR3aa
TRBV5-4,CASHSQGRYEQYF
TRBV20-1,CSARDPPLGESGELFF
TRBV20-1,CSARVAALTVNTEAFF
TRBV12-3/TRBV12-4,CASSATGLGTGELFF
TRBV28,CASRRGQGYGYTF
TRBV6-8,CAIQMGLNTEAFF
TRBV20-1,CSADTGLAGGPWDEQFF
TRBV7-9,CASSLVTGALNQPQHF
TRBV14,CASSPGWNTEAFF
TRBV28,CASRSGANEKLFF
TRBV25-1,CASSEKWDTGDQPQHF
TRBV7-8,CASSLTSGISNEQFF
TRBV6-1,CASSFEQGWFSEAFF
TRBV7-8,CASSLYSGLAPQETQYF
TRBV28,CASSPPSGRGREQYF
TRBV10-3,CAISEGGGREQFF
TRBV7-9,CASSLASANTGELFF
TRBV24-1,CATSEGLAKEQYF
TRBV28,CASSSTRQGRRETQYF
TRBV7-8,CASSLTLGETQYF
TRBV13,CASGTSYTGELFF
TRBV5-3,CASSFSTNSPLHF
TRBV7-8,CASSFGNSGNTIYF
TRBV4-2,CASSDVTAGGSYEQYF
TRBV4-2,CASSQDRGPSWVTQYF
TRBV5-1,CASSPGTEAGELFF
TRBV7-6,CASSLDGGTGELFF
TRBV28,CASSFRDREGEKLFF
TRBV28,CASSLPPDGSSYNEQFF
TRBV7-4,CASSSSTGLTDTQYF
TRBV7-2,CASSLPPGWGTEAFF
TRBV6-6,CASTMTGGLAFF
TRBV7-9,CASSAYDTQYF
TRBV11-2,CASSPRQGTESGETQYF
TRBV29-1,CSVNAGAGNTIYF
TRBV5-6,CASSSRTSGRVSYNEQFF
TRBV19,CASRGPDRGGGYTF
TRBV7-9,CASSLLRDRGYNEQFF
TRBV12-3/TRBV12-4,CASSFTGTGIQPQHF
TRBV4-2,CASSHLERGGTDTQYF
TRBV20-1,CSARRDNKENSPLHF
TRBV27,CASRDGLAGETQYF
TRBV20-1,CSARAGTNRGTGELFF
TRBV28,CASRRTVNTEAFF
TRBV5-6,CASSFSVHPNQPQHF
TRBV2,CANRDRVAYEQYF